The clone carrying this TCR beta chain was picked up a small number of times. This CDR3 has 16 amino acids. V lost 3 bases and J 3 bases, leaving 14 bases between the germline ends. Germline V gene data show CDR1 as SGHTA and CDR2 as FQGTGA. Sequencing was performed with immunoSEQ multiplex PCR; in TCRdb, only in-frame clones are kept and a portion is missing. The sample records about 100,000 clones, 82% being singletons. This sample was taken from a study of T cell clones after liver transplantation. This TCR was sampled from a human donor who received a liver transplant. Material: CD4+ T cells from blood, obtained before liver transplant. The gene calls are TRBV7-3 and TRBJ2-2, with D hard to call. This chain's CDR3 is CASSFMGSSYTGELFF. The CDR3 region has the DNA TGTGCCAGCAGCTTTATGGGGTCGTCATACACCGGGGAGCTGTTTTTT.